Listed here are 13 T cell receptor beta chains from one sample, sequenced in a study of OX40 agonist ivuxolimab in advanced cancers. Here immunoSEQ multiplex PCR was the method, and the copy in TCRdb shows in-frame clones only, minus some. This table has approximately 82,000 clones, 87% appearing once. The source was CD4+ or CD8+ T cells sorted from blood, collected in a trial of the OX40 agonist ivuxolimab. The receptor source for this set is an adult with an advanced solid tumor such as melanoma, head and neck, liver or kidney cancer.

The chain joins TRBV27 to TRBJ1-1, with a weak D call TRBD1 (5 bases). Per the germline V gene, CDR1 is MNHEY and CDR2 is SMNVEV (reference sequence). The CDR3 loop spans 13 amino acids. Deletions cut 5 bases from V and 4 bases from J, with 11 bases between. As DNA, the CDR3 is TGTGCCAGCAGTCTAAGGGACGTCACTGAAGCTTTCTTT. This translates into CASSLRDVTEAFF.

This rearrangement joins TRBV27 to TRBJ2-1; D may be TRBD1 or TRBD2 (5 bases each). The ends were cut back, 1 base at V and 6 bases at J, with 19 bases in the middle. CDR1 and CDR2 from the germline V gene are MNHEY and SMNVEV (reference sequence). The CDR3 is made up of 17 amino acids. The CDR3 spells CASSLYPAVSGGNEQFF. In DNA form, the CDR3 reads TGTGCCAGCAGTTTATATCCAGCGGTGTCTGGGGGCAATGAGCAGTTCTTC.

A few counts support this clone. The rearrangement links TRBV10-2 to TRBJ2-7; D gene unclear. From germline, CDR1 is WSHSY and CDR2 SAAADI. This CDR3 spans 14 amino acids. Trimming took off 4 bases at V and 2 bases at J, with 12 bases between the two ends. In nucleotides, the CDR3 is TGCGCCAGCAGTGGGGCAGGAGTCACCTACGAGCAGTACTTC. This translates into CASSGAGVTYEQYF.

The chain recombines TRBV20-1 with TRBJ1-1; weak D call: TRBD1 (5 bases). V gave up 6 bases and J gave up 3 bases, with 8 bases separating them. This CDR3 has 11 residues. Germline V gives CDR1 DFQATT, CDR2 SNEGSKA (reference sequence). CDR3: CSALRDTEAFF. CDR3 nucleotides: TGCAGTGCACTCAGGGACACTGAAGCTTTCTTT.

V and J are TRBV27 and TRBJ1-2; TRBD1 agrees at 9 bases. The CDR3 length is 14 residues. V lost 7 bases to trimming and J lost 7 bases; unmatched junction nucleotides: 10. Germline assignment: CDR1 MNHEY and CDR2 SMNVEV (reference sequence). In nucleotides, the CDR3 is TGTGCCAGCAAGAGTAGGACAGGGGTACGTGGCTACACCTTC. It specifies CASKSRTGVRGYTF.

This clone came up a few times. CDR3 sequence reads: CASSPLADPDTQYF. CDR3 coding DNA: TGTGCCAGCTCACCATTGGCCGATCCAGATACGCAGTATTTT. The chain employs TRBV18 and TRBJ2-3; D call uncertain. The CDR3 has 14 amino acids. Trimming left V 2 bases short and J 4 bases short, with 10 bases between. CDR1 and CDR2 (germline): KGHSH, LQKENI.

The chain has TRBV6-1 and TRBJ1-2; D unresolved. Germline CDR1 reads MNHNS; CDR2 reads SASEGT. The CDR3 is made up of 14 amino acids. V was pared by 6 bases and J by 8 bases, with 19 bases between. CDR3 sequence reads: CASRDENLVRGYTF. The CDR3 DNA reads as TGTGCCAGCAGGGACGAAAACCTAGTTCGGGGCTACACCTTC.

The chain employs TRBV13 and TRBJ2-3; no clear D gene. There are 15 residues in the CDR3. Germline CDR1 PRHDT, CDR2 FYEKMQ (reference sequence). Trimming pared 5 bases from V and 5 bases from J, leaving 17 bases between. CDR3 in amino acids: CASSDPSWNRDTQYF. The CDR3 region has the DNA TGTGCCAGCAGCGACCCGAGCTGGAATCGAGATACGCAGTATTTT.

V is TRBV6-1 and J is TRBJ1-2; 11 positions agree with TRBD1. J lost 7 bases, V lost 2 bases, and 3 bases had no gene match. Germline loops: CDR1 MNHNS, CDR2 SASEGT. This CDR3 is 14 amino acids long. Written as DNA, the CDR3 is TGTGCCAGCAGTGAACGGGACAGGGGGGGTGGCTACACCTTC. Translation: CASSERDRGGGYTF.

This chain uses TRBV7-9 with TRBJ1-3; no clear D gene. The CDR3 has 15 amino acids. The germline V gene encodes CDR1 SEHNR and CDR2 FQNEAQ (reference sequence). The V end was cut by 4 bases, the J end by 2 bases, with 12 bases between. The CDR3, as DNA: TGTGCCAGCAGCTCCACGGGAGGAGCTGGAAACACCATATATTTT. This codes for CASSSTGGAGNTIYF.

The CDR3 loop reads CASSPSLTTIYGELFF. CDR3 nucleotides: TGCGCCAGCAGCCCGTCATTGACTACGATTTACGGGGAGCTGTTTTTT. This chain links TRBV5-1 with TRBJ2-2, with D perhaps TRBD2 (5 bases). Germline values: CDR1 SGHRS, CDR2 YFSETQ. V was trimmed by 4 bases and J by 7 bases, leaving 20 bases between them. This CDR3 comprises 16 residues.

The chain uses TRBV7-9 and TRBJ2-1, with a weak D call TRBD2 (6 bases). Germline CDR1 SEHNR, CDR2 FQNEAQ (reference sequence). Between the trimmed V and J ends, which lost 1 base and 2 bases, there was a span of 12 bases. There are 16 residues in the CDR3. CDR3 bases: TGTGCCAGCAGCTTAGTGGCGGGACCCGCCTACAATGAGCAGTTCTTC. Protein sequence: CASSLVAGPAYNEQFF.

The chain links TRBV5-1 to TRBJ2-3; 8 bases map to TRBD2. Trimming took 5 bases from V and 4 from J; bases not matched to a gene: 12. The CDR3 is 16 amino acids. From germline, CDR1 is SGHRS and CDR2 YFSETQ. The CDR3 region has the DNA TGCGCCAGCAGTTTCGGGACTAGAACCACAGCAGATACGCAGTATTTT. This codes for CASSFGTRTTADTQYF.